Listed here is a single TCR beta chain. As originally analysed: Amplification from reference gene primers served as the basis for estimated nucleated cell counts. Clones were read by immunoSEQ multiplex PCR, and TCRdb kept only the in-frame ones, dropping some. That table gives V, J and clone size, and the DNA gave D and trimming. The sample lists 150,000 to 200,000 clones, roughly 90% seen once, with approximately 0.5% in the top ten. This entry belongs to a study of blood T cell repertoires in COVID-19. At the level of the study: Some COVID-19 samples were acute and others convalescent; all came from the United States, Italy and Spain. The analysed material was cDNA or gDNA that came from T cells, B-cell-depleted T cells, or PBMCs.

V lost 3 bases, J lost 2 bases, and 9 bases lay in between. The CDR3 sequence is 13 residues long. Germline assignment: CDR1 SGHKS and CDR2 YYEKEE (reference sequence). The specimen sequenced was peripheral blood. The chain uses TRBV5-5 and TRBJ2-7; tentatively, D is TRBD1 (6 bases). The clonotype was recovered from a man aged 50 to 59 with acute or convalescent COVID-19. CDR3 nucleotide sequence: TGTGCCAGCAGCTGGGACATGGCCTACGAGCAGTACGTC. It encodes CASSWDMAYEQYV.